The entry below describes one T cell receptor beta chain. Distinct nucleotide sequences in the sample also encode this CDR3. These data belong to a study of shared clonotypes between healthy human individuals. Study details: Serving as donors were a couple of women and three men, whose ages spanned 18 to 49.

V was trimmed by 3 bases and J by 3 bases, leaving 7 bases between them. Germline-derived CDR1 and CDR2 are LGHNA and YSLEER. This CDR3 has 13 amino acids. Repertoires were generated with immunoSEQ multiplex PCR, while TCRdb's copy carries only in-frame clones and drops some. This table has about 2.4 million clones, roughly 93% appearing once. The TCR comes from a man aged 18 to 29 in good health. Some clones in this sample may be carry-over from other donors' samples. The sequencing sample was made of naive CD4+ T cells from PBMCs. Subset given: CD45RA+ positively selected. This rearrangement joins TRBV4-3 to TRBJ2-3; D perhaps matches TRBD2 (5 bases). The CDR3 nucleotides read TGCGCCAGCAGCCAGCGCGGGACAGATACGCAGTATTTT. It specifies CASSQRGTDTQYF.